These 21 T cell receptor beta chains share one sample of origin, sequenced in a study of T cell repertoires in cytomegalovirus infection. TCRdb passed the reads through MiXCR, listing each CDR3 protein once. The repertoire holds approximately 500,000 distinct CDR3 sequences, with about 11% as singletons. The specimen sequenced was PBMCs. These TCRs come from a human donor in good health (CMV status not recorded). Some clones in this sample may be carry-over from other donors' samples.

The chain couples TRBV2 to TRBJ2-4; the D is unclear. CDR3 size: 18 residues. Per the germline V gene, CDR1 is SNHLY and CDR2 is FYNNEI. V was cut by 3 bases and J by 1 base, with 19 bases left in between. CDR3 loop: CASSDLRSPRQAKNIQYF. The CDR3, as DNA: TGTGCCAGCAGTGACCTCCGCAGTCCGAGGCAGGCCAAAAACATTCAGTACTTC.

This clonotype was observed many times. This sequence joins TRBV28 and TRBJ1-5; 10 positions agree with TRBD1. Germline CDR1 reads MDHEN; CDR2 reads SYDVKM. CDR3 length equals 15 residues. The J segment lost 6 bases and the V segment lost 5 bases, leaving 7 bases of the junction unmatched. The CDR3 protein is CASSPRRTGGQPQHF. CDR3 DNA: TGTGCCAGCAGTCCGAGACGGACAGGGGGTCAGCCCCAGCATTTT.

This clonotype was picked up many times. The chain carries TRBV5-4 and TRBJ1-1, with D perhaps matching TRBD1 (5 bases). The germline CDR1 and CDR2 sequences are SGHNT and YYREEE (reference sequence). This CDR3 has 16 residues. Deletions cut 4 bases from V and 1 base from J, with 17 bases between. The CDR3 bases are TGTGCCAGCAGCCGCGGGACGGTGGGGAAGAACACTGAAGCTTTCTTT. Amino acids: CASSRGTVGKNTEAFF. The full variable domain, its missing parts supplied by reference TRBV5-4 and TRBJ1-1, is ETGVTQSPTHLIKTRGQQVTLRCSSQSGHNTVSWYQQALGQGPQFIFQYYREEENGRGNFPPRFSGLQFPNYSSELNVNALELDDSALYLCASSRGTVGKNTEAFFGQGTRLTVV.

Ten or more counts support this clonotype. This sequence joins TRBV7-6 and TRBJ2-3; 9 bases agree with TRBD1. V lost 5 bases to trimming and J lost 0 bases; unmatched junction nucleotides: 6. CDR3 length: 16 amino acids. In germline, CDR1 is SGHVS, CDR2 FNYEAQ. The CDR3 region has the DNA TGTGCCAGCAGCAGCCACAGGGGGCAGAGCACAGATACGCAGTATTTT. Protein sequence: CASSSHRGQSTDTQYF.

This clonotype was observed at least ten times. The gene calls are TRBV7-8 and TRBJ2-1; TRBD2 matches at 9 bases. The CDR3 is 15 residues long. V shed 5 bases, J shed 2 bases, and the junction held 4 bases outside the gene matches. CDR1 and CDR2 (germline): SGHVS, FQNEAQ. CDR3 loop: CASSKLAGTYNEQFF. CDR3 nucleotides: TGTGCCAGCAGCAAACTAGCGGGCACCTACAATGAGCAGTTCTTC. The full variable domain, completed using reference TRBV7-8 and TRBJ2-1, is GAGVSQSPRYKVAKRGQDVALRCDPISGHVSLFWYQQALGQGPEFLTYFQNEAQLDKSGLPSDRFFAERPEGSVSTLKIQRTQQEDSAVYLCASSKLAGTYNEQFFGPGTRLTVL.

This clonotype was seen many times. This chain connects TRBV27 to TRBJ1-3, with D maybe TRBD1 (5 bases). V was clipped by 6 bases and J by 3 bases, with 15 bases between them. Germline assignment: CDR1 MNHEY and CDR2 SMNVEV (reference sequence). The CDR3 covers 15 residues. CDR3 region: CASSAYVGGGNTIYF. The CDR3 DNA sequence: TGTGCCAGCAGCGCCTACGTCGGGGGTGGAAACACCATATATTTT.

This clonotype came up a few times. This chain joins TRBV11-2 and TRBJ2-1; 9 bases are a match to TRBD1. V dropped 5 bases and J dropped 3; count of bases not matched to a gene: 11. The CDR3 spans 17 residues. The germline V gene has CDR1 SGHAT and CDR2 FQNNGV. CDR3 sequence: CASSPNIGTGIYNEQFF. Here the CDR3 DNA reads TGTGCCAGCAGCCCTAATATCGGGACAGGGATCTACAATGAGCAGTTCTTC.

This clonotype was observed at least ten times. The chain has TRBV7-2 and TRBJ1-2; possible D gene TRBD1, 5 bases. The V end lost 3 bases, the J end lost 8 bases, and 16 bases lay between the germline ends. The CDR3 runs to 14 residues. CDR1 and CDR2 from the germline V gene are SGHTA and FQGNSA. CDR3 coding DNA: TGTGCCAGCAGCTTTTTGGGGCCTGGGGACGGCTACACCTTC. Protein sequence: CASSFLGPGDGYTF.

CDR3 in amino acids: CASWDWGNQPQHF. For the CDR3, the DNA is TGTGCCAGTTGGGATTGGGGCAATCAGCCCCAGCATTTT. The chain links TRBV19 to TRBJ1-5, with unresolved D. CDR1 and CDR2 from the germline V gene are LNHDA and SQIVND (reference sequence). Trimming pared 8 bases from V and 2 bases from J, leaving 10 bases between. The CDR3 has 13 amino acids.

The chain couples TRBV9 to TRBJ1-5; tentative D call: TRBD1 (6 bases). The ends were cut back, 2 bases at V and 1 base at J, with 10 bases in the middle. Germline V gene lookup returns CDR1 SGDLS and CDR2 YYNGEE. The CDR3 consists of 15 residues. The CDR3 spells CASSVSGASNQPQHF. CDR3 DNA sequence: TGTGCCAGCAGCGTTTCAGGGGCCAGCAATCAGCCCCAGCATTTT. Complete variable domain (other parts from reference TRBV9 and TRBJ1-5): DSGVTQTPKHLITATGQRVTLRCSPRSGDLSVYWYQQSLDQGLQFLIQYYNGEERAKGNILERFSAQQFPDLHSELNLSSLELGDSALYFCASSVSGASNQPQHFGDGTRLSIL.

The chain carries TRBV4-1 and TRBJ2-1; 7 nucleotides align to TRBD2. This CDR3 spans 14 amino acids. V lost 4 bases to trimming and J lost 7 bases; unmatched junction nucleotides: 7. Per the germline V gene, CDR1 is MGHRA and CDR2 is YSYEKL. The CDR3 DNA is TGCGCCAGCAGCCCGCGGGCGGGGGATAATGAGCAGTTCTTC. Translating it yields CASSPRAGDNEQFF.

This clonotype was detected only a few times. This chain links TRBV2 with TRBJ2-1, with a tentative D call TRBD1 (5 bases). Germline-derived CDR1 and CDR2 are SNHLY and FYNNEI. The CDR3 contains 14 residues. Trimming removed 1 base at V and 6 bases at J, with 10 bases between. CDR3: CASSEERQGNEQFF. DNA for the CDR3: TGTGCCAGCAGTGAAGAACGGCAGGGCAATGAGCAGTTCTTC.

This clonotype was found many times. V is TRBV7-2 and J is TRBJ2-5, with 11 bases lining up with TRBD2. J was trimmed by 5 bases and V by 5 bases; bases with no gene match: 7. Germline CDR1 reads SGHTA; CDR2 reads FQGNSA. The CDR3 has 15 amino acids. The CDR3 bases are TGTGCCAGCAGCCCTCTAGCGGGAGGATGGGAGACCCAGTACTTC. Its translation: CASSPLAGGWETQYF.

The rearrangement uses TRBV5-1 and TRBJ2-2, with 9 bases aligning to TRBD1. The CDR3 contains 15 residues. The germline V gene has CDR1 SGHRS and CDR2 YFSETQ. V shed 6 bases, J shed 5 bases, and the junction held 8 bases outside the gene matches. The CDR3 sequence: CASTPGTGKTGELFF. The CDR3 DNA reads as TGCGCCAGCACCCCAGGGACAGGGAAAACCGGGGAGCTGTTTTTT.

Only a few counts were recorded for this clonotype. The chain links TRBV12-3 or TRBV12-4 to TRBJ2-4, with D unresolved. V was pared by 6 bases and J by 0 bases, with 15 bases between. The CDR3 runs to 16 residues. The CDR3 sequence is CASSPPRRVAKNIQYF. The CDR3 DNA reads TGTGCCAGCAGCCCTCCCCGAAGGGTAGCCAAAAACATTCAGTACTTC.

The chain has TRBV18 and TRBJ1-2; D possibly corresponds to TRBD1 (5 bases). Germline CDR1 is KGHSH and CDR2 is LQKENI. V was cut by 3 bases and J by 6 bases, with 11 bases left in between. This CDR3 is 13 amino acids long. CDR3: CASSPSNRNGYTF. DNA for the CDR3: TGTGCCAGCTCACCGTCCAACAGGAATGGCTACACCTTC.

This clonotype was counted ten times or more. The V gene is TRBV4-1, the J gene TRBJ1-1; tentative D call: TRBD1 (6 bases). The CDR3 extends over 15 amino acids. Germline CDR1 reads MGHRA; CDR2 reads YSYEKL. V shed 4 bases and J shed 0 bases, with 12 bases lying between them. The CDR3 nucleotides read TGCGCCAGCAGCCGGCCAGGGACATTGAACACTGAAGCTTTCTTT. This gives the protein CASSRPGTLNTEAFF.

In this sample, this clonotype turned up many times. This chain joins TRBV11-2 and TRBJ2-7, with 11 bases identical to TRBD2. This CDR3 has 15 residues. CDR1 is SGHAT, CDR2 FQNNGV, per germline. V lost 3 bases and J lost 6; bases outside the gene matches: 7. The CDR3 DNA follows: TGTGCCAGCAGCTTTTTAGCGGGGGGGCTAAGCGAGCAGTACTTC. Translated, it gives CASSFLAGGLSEQYF.

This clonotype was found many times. This CDR3 reads CASSLGTKRGNTF. The CDR3 DNA follows: TGTGCCAGCAGCCTCGGGACTAAAAGAGGGAACACCTTC. The J gene is TRBJ1-2, the V gene TRBV7-2, with D possibly TRBD1 on 5 matching bases. The CDR3 extends over 13 amino acids. Trimming cost V 5 bases and J 12 bases, with 19 bases left between them. Germline assignment: CDR1 SGHTA and CDR2 FQGNSA.

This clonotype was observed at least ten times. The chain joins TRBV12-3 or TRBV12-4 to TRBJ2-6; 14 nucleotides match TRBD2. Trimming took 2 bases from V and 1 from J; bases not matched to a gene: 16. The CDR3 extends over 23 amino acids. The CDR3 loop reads CASSLRRRGLAGADFSGANVLTF. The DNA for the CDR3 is TGTGCCAGCAGTTTAAGGCGGAGGGGACTAGCGGGGGCCGACTTTTCTGGGGCCAACGTCCTGACTTTC.

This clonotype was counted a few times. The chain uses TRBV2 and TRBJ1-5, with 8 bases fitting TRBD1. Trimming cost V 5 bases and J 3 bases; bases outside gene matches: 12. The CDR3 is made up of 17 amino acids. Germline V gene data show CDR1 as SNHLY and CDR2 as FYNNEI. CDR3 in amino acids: CASSPSRTGSFNQPQHF. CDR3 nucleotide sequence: TGTGCCAGCAGTCCTTCCCGGACAGGGAGCTTCAATCAGCCCCAGCATTTT. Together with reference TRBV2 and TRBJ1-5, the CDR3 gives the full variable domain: EPEVTQTPSHQVTQMGQEVILRCVPISNHLYFYWYRQILGQKVEFLVSFYNNEISEKSEIFDDQFSVERPDGSNFTLKIRSTKLEDSAMYFCASSPSRTGSFNQPQHFGDGTRLSIL.